These 27 T cell receptor beta chains share one sample of origin, sequenced in a study of T cell clonality in common variable immunodeficiency. Assay used: immunoSEQ multiplex PCR; TCRdb lists only in-frame clones, some missing. The sample holds about 31,000 clones, and no clone turns up only once. Sequenced sample: peripheral blood mononuclear cells. Receptors originate from a person aged 18 to 75 in good health.

This clone appeared many times. Its ends do not fully match the called genes, so a read error is possible. The missing CDR3 end, 3 residues past where the read stops, is filled in from the germline J gene. Other DNA sequences of this sample code for an identical CDR3. The V and J genes are TRBV7-3 and TRBJ2-3, with 7 bases lining up with TRBD2. The CDR3 contains 14 residues. Germline V CDR1 and CDR2: SGHTA, FQGTGA. Incomplete CDR3 DNA: TGTGCCAGCAGTTTAGCGGGTCGCACGGATACG. This codes for CASSLAGRTDT. The whole CDR3 region reads CASSLAGRTDTQYF.

This clone was counted at least ten times. Read coverage stops 3 residues before the CDR3 terminus; the germline J gene supplies the remainder. The chain has TRBV7-2 and TRBJ2-3; D gene ambiguous. V was shortened by 3 bases and J by 1 base, with 8 bases between the two germline ends. CDR3 length: 14 residues. The V gene's germline CDR1 is SGHTA and CDR2 FQGNSA. The part of the CDR3 DNA that was read is TGTGCCAGCAGCTTGGGTCGGGGCACAGATACG. Its protein product is CASSLGRGTDT. The whole CDR3 sequence reads CASSLGRGTDTQYF.

This clone was observed many times. The read gets to within 3 residues of the CDR3 end, and the germline J gene fills in the rest. The chain links TRBV4-2 to TRBJ2-7; D is possibly TRBD1 (6 bases). V shed 4 bases and J shed 1 base, with 20 bases lying between them. The CDR3 covers 17 residues. Germline lookup yields CDR1 LGHNA and CDR2 YNFKEQ. The covered CDR3 bases are TGTGCCAGCAGCCTAACACCATGGACAGACCCTTCCTACGAG. It codes for CASSLTPWTDPSYE. The CDR3 in full is CASSLTPWTDPSYEQYF.

This clone was recorded many times. The CDR3 end is not reached by the read, which stops 3 residues before it; the germline J gene fills it in. The chain links TRBV12-3 or TRBV12-4 to TRBJ2-4; a possible D gene is TRBD2 (5 bases). V shed 5 bases and J shed 0 bases, with 11 bases lying between them. The CDR3 is 15 amino acids. CDR3: CASSPAGLAKNIQYF. Partial CDR3 DNA: TGTGCCAGCAGTCCCGCGGGTCTAGCCAAAAACATT.

This clone was seen many times. Coverage ceases 3 residues before the CDR3 finishes, and the germline J gene fills in the end. The J gene is TRBJ2-7, the V gene TRBV5-1, with 7 bases aligning to TRBD1. Trimming took 1 base from V and 5 from J; bases not matched to a gene: 12. The CDR3 contains 16 residues. Germline assignment: CDR1 SGHRS and CDR2 YFSETQ. The CDR3 sequence is CASSLTTGTVSDEQYF. The covered CDR3 bases are TGCGCCAGCAGCTTGACAACCGGGACAGTGTCCGACGAG.

This clone was detected many times. CDR3 amino acids: CASSPGGAGYNEQFF. The DNA read from the CDR3 is TGTGCCAGCAGCCCGGGGGGGGCCGGGTACAATGAG. This rearrangement joins TRBV7-2 to TRBJ2-1; TRBD2 matches at 8 bases. The sequenced fragment ends 3 residues before the CDR3 boundary, so the rest is inferred from the germline J gene. The CDR3 sequence is 15 residues long. V lost 5 bases and J lost 4; bases outside the gene matches: 7. Germline loops: CDR1 SGHTA, CDR2 FQGNSA. Drawing the rest from reference TRBV7-2 and TRBJ2-1, the complete variable domain is GAGVSQSPSNKVTEKGKDVELRCDPISGHTALYWYRQSLGQGLEFLIYFQGNSAPDKSGLPSDRFSAERTGGSVSTLTIQRTQQEDSAVYLCASSPGGAGYNEQFFGPGTRLTVL.

In its sample, this clone was seen many times. The CDR3 loop reads CASSPGLAGAFLYEQYF. Incomplete CDR3 DNA: TGCGCCAGCAGCCCCGGACTAGCGGGAGCCTTTTTGTACGAG. V gene TRBV5-1 combines with J gene TRBJ2-7; 13 bases agree with TRBD2. The observed sequence ends 3 residues before the CDR3 terminus, with the missing tail filled in from the germline J gene. Germline V lookup: CDR1 SGHRS, CDR2 YFSETQ. J was trimmed by 4 bases and V by 4 bases; bases with no gene match: 11. The CDR3 has 17 residues.

This clone was observed many times. Read coverage stops 3 residues before the CDR3 terminus; the germline J gene supplies the remainder. The rearrangement joins TRBV20-1 to TRBJ2-3, with 13 bases aligning to TRBD2. CDR1 and CDR2 from the germline V gene are DFQATT and SNEGSKA (reference sequence). V lost 2 bases and J lost 4; bases outside the gene matches: 6. This CDR3 comprises 16 residues. Partial CDR3 DNA: TGCAGTGCTAGACCCCGACTAGCGGGAGGCCCAGATACG. Translated, it gives CSARPRLAGGPDT. The complete CDR3 protein is CSARPRLAGGPDTQYF.

Many counts were recorded for this clone. CDR3 in amino acids: CAWAPGSYEQYF. The sequenced part of the CDR3 DNA is TGTGCCTGGGCCCCCGGGTCCTACGAG. The chain has TRBV30 and TRBJ2-7; D uncertain. Read coverage stops 3 residues before the CDR3 terminus; the germline J gene supplies the remainder. This CDR3 spans 12 amino acids. Germline CDR1 GTSNPN, CDR2 SVGIG (reference sequence). V was trimmed by 5 bases and J by 1 base, leaving 9 bases between them. The variable domain in full, completed from reference TRBV30 and TRBJ2-7, reads SQTIHQWPATLVQPVGSPLSLECTVEGTSNPNLYWYRQAAGRGLQLLFYSVGIGQISSEVPQNLSASRPQDRQFILSSKKLLLSDSGFYLCAWAPGSYEQYFGPGTRLTVT.

This clone was recorded at least ten times. The sequence runs out 3 residues before the end of the CDR3; the remainder is reconstructed from the germline J gene. Additional DNA sequences in this sample encode the identical CDR3. V and J are TRBV18 and TRBJ2-1; 7 bases fit TRBD1. The CDR3 loop spans 17 amino acids. Germline assignment: CDR1 KGHSH and CDR2 LQKENI. Trimming at V came to 3 bases and at J to 4 bases, leaving 12 bases not matched to a gene. The sequenced part of the CDR3 DNA is TGTGCCAGCTCACCCTGGACAGGCCGTTCCTATTACAATGAG. Its translation is CASSPWTGRSYYNE. The whole CDR3 protein reads CASSPWTGRSYYNEQFF.

This clone was seen many times. The read comes to an end 3 residues before the CDR3 does, leaving the germline J gene to fill in the end. The chain employs TRBV4-2 and TRBJ2-3, with 8 bases aligning to TRBD2. The CDR3 has 17 amino acids. V dropped 1 base and J dropped 0; count of bases not matched to a gene: 6. Per the germline V gene, CDR1 is LGHNA and CDR2 is YNFKEQ. CDR3 residues: CASSQGTAGASTDTQYF. Partial CDR3 DNA: TGTGCCAGCAGCCAAGGAACAGCGGGGGCAAGCACAGATACG.

This clone was recorded at least ten times. With the read ending 3 residues before the CDR3 end, the germline J gene is used to fill in that end. This chain joins TRBV6-2 or TRBV6-3 and TRBJ2-7; 7 nucleotides match TRBD1. V shed 2 bases and J 5 bases; nucleotides not matched to a gene: 9. Germline values: CDR1 MNHEY, CDR2 SVGEGT. This CDR3 comprises 15 residues. CDR3 region: CASSYLTGVRHEQYF. The CDR3 DNA, read in part, is TGTGCCAGCAGTTACCTAACAGGGGTTAGGCACGAG.

This clone was observed many times. The read ends 3 residues early relative to the CDR3; the germline J gene fills the gap. J is TRBJ2-7 and V is TRBV20-1, with 10 bases that match TRBD2. Germline trimming cut 2 bases from V and 2 bases from J; bases unmatched to any gene: 3. Germline CDR1 is DFQATT and CDR2 is SNEGSKA (reference sequence). CDR3 length: 14 residues. CDR3: CSARSGLAAYEQYF. The sequenced CDR3 bases are TGCAGTGCTAGATCCGGACTAGCGGCCTACGAG.

This clone was detected many times. The CDR3 end is not reached by the read, which stops 3 residues before it; the germline J gene fills it in. V usage is TRBV19 and J usage is TRBJ1-5, with 7 bases identical to TRBD1. There are 15 residues in the CDR3. Trimming removed 7 bases from V and 0 bases from J; junction bases left unmatched: 6. The V gene's germline CDR1 is LNHDA and CDR2 SQIVND (reference sequence). CDR3 bases read: TGTGCCAGTACCCCGACAGGGCATAGCAATCAGCCC. Protein sequence: CASTPTGHSNQP. The entire CDR3 reads CASTPTGHSNQPQHF.

This clone occurred many times. From the germline J gene comes the end of the CDR3, since the read stops 3 residues before it. The V gene is TRBV5-5, the J gene TRBJ2-7; 8 nucleotides agree with TRBD1. This CDR3 contains 14 residues. V lost 4 bases to trimming and J lost 2 bases; unmatched junction nucleotides: 5. CDR1 SGHKS and CDR2 YYEKEE come from the germline V gene (reference sequence). The CDR3 bases that were read are TGTGCCAGCAGCGTCGGACAGGGCCCCTACGAG. Encoded protein: CASSVGQGPYE. The whole CDR3 reads CASSVGQGPYEQYF. Supplemented by reference TRBV5-5 and TRBJ2-7, the full variable domain reads DAGVTQSPTHLIKTRGQQVTLRCSPISGHKSVSWYQQVLGQGPQFIFQYYEKEERGRGNFPDRFSARQFPNYSSELNVNALLLGDSALYLCASSVGQGPYEQYFGPGTRLTVT.

This clone was detected many times. The read gets to within 3 residues of the CDR3 end, and the germline J gene fills in the rest. This chain connects TRBV4-1 to TRBJ1-6; 9 bases align to TRBD1. This CDR3 is 15 amino acids long. Germline loops: CDR1 MGHRA, CDR2 YSYEKL. Germline trimming cut 2 bases from V and 9 bases from J; bases unmatched to any gene: 5. The chain's CDR3 is CASSQSGQGFSPLHF. Partial CDR3 DNA: TGCGCCAGCAGCCAAAGCGGACAGGGGTTTTCACCC.

This clone was picked up many times. The DNA ends 3 residues before the CDR3 does, and the rest of the CDR3 is filled in from the germline J gene. This chain links TRBV5-8 with TRBJ1-2; 7 bases line up with TRBD1. V dropped 6 bases and J dropped 1; count of bases not matched to a gene: 0. CDR1 SGHTS and CDR2 YDEGEE come from the germline V gene. The CDR3 contains 12 residues. The CDR3 loop reads CASTGGNYGYTF. CDR3 DNA, as far as it was read: TGTGCCAGCACAGGGGGTAACTATGGC.

This clone was picked up many times. Read coverage stops 3 residues before the CDR3 terminus; the germline J gene supplies the remainder. This chain links TRBV2 with TRBJ1-1; weak D call: TRBD1 (5 bases). CDR1 is SNHLY, CDR2 FYNNEI, per germline. This CDR3 spans 13 amino acids. The ends were cut back, 2 bases at V and 5 bases at J, with 9 bases in the middle. CDR3: CASSEIRETEAFF. The sequenced part of the CDR3 DNA is TGTGCCAGCAGTGAAATCAGGGAGACTGAA.

As concerns this clone: The CDR3 extends 3 residues past the end of the read, so its final part is completed from the germline J gene. The J gene is TRBJ2-5, the V gene TRBV27, with 12 bases lining up with TRBD2. CDR3 length: 14 amino acids. Germline V gene sequence: CDR1 MNHEY, CDR2 SMNVEV (reference sequence). V was pared by 8 bases and J by 5 bases, with 6 bases of the junction left unmatched. CDR3 region: CASWPSGGVETQYF. The DNA read from the CDR3 is TGTGCCAGCTGGCCTAGCGGGGGGGTGGAGACC.

This clone was observed at least ten times. The junction departs from the called germline gene at one end, perhaps through a read error. The DNA ends 3 residues before the CDR3 does, and the rest of the CDR3 is filled in from the germline J gene. The V gene is TRBV5-5, the J gene TRBJ1-2; TRBD1 is a possible D gene (5 bases). This CDR3 is built from 15 residues. Germline V gene lookup returns CDR1 SGHKS and CDR2 YYEKEE (reference sequence). CDR3 in amino acids: CANSLEGGGEETYTF. The covered CDR3 bases are TGTGCCAACAGCTTGGAGGGCGGGGGAGAAGAGACC.

This clone was recorded many times. The read is 3 residues too short to cover the CDR3 end, so that end is filled in from the germline J gene. V is TRBV11-1 and J is TRBJ2-3, with D perhaps TRBD1 (6 bases). With 4 bases removed from V and 5 bases from J, the gap between germline ends came to 10 bases. Germline V gene data show CDR1 as SGHAT and CDR2 as FQDESV (reference sequence). The CDR3 totals 13 residues. The CDR3 spells CASSSQGRDTQYF. Incomplete CDR3 DNA: TGTGCCAGCAGCTCACAGGGCAGAGATACG.

This clone was seen ten or more times. Sequencing ends 3 residues short of the CDR3 end; the germline J gene provides the rest. The V gene is TRBV20-1, the J gene TRBJ2-1; 7 nucleotides line up with TRBD2. The V and J ends lost 5 bases and 6 bases, in that order; junction bases with no gene match: 10. The CDR3 sequence is 14 residues long. Germline V gene lookup returns CDR1 DFQATT and CDR2 SNEGSKA (reference sequence). The sequenced CDR3 bases are TGCAGTGCTCGACCGGGACTATCATTCAATGAG. It specifies CSARPGLSFNE. The complete CDR3 sequence is CSARPGLSFNEQFF.

This clone was counted ten times or more. The CDR3 is cut off 3 residues early in the read; its end comes from the germline J gene. The J gene is TRBJ2-5, the V gene TRBV5-6; TRBD2 might be the D (7 bases). Looked up from germline, CDR1 is SGHDT and CDR2 is YYEEEE. V was shortened by 4 bases and J by 6 bases, with 13 bases between the two germline ends. This CDR3 has 13 residues. This chain's CDR3 is CASSTPGGKTQYF. The CDR3 DNA, read in part, is TGTGCCAGCAGCACCCCGGGGGGCAAGACC.

This clone appeared many times. The read ends 3 residues shy of where the CDR3 ends; the end is completed using the germline J gene. The chain recombines TRBV7-2 with TRBJ2-1, with 7 nucleotides matching TRBD2. This CDR3 is built from 15 residues. The germline V gene encodes CDR1 SGHTA and CDR2 FQGNSA. Trimming cost V 5 bases and J 4 bases; bases outside gene matches: 8. CDR3 DNA (partial): TGTGCCAGCAGCCTGACTAGCCGTCCTTACAATGAG. Encoded protein: CASSLTSRPYNE. The whole CDR3 reads CASSLTSRPYNEQFF.

This clone was counted many times. The read ends 3 residues shy of where the CDR3 ends; the end is completed using the germline J gene. This sequence joins TRBV20-1 and TRBJ2-7; 12 bases match TRBD2. Germline CDR1 is DFQATT and CDR2 is SNEGSKA (reference sequence). CDR3 length equals 15 residues. The J segment lost 5 bases and the V segment lost 0 bases, leaving 5 bases of the junction unmatched. The sequenced CDR3 bases are TGCAGTGCTAGAGAAGGGACTAGCGGGCTACACGAG. Translation gives CSAREGTSGLHE. In full, the CDR3 is CSAREGTSGLHEQYF.

The table lists this clone with many counts. Read data end 3 residues before the CDR3 end; the end is taken from the germline J gene. The V gene is TRBV30, the J gene TRBJ1-2; 10 bases are a match to TRBD1. Germline CDR1 reads GTSNPN; CDR2 reads SVGIG (reference sequence). The CDR3 runs to 15 residues. CDR3 DNA, as far as it was read: TGTGCCTGGACCTCCCGAGCCGGGACAGGGGAAGGC. As protein: CAWTSRAGTGEG. The whole CDR3 protein reads CAWTSRAGTGEGYTF.

This clone was found many times. The CDR3 goes on 3 residues after the read ends, and that part is filled in from the germline J gene. V and J are TRBV2 and TRBJ2-1; 7 positions agree with TRBD1. The CDR3 has 13 residues. V shed 11 bases and J 1 base; nucleotides not matched to a gene: 5. Germline V gene data show CDR1 as SNHLY and CDR2 as FYNNEI. CDR3 sequence reads: CASHRGSYNEQFF. The part of the CDR3 DNA that was read is TGTGCCTCCCACAGGGGATCCTACAATGAG.